Here is one TCR beta chain with its context. There are 15 residues in the CDR3. The V gene's germline CDR1 is SEHNR and CDR2 FQNEAQ (reference sequence). Trimming pared 5 bases from V and 4 bases from J, leaving 17 bases between. The sample is drawn from a study of blood T cell repertoires in COVID-19. Study at large: T cells, B-cell-depleted T cells, or PBMCs supplied cDNA or gDNA.

Living in 20 to 30 US areas, the participants were between roughly 18 and 89 years of age. All exposed participants met a person with COVID-19 within 2 weeks before entering the study. Here immunoSEQ multiplex PCR was the method, and the copy in TCRdb shows in-frame clones only, minus some. The sample includes under 250,000 clones, approximately 88% seen only once; the top ten take around 3.2%. This chain links TRBV7-9 with TRBJ2-5; D is unresolved. Sequences were obtained from PBMCs or T cells enriched from blood (not recorded which). This sequence originates from a woman between 40 and 55 years old who had been exposed to COVID-19. In nucleotides, the CDR3 is TGTGCCAGCAGCCAGCGCGAGTTGGGTTTAGAGACCCAGTACTTC. This codes for CASSQRELGLETQYF.